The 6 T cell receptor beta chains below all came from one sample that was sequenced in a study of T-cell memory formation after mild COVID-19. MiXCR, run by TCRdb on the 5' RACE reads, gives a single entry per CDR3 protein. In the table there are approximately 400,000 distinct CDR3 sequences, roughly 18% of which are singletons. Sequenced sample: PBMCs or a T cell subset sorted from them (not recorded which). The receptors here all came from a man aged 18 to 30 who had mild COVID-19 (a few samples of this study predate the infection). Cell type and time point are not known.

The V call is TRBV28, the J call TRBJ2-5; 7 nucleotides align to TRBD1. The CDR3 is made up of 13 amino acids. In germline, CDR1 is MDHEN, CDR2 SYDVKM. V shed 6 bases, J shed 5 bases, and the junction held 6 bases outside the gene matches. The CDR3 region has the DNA TGTGCCAGCAGACCACTCAGGGGGGAGACCCAGTACTTC. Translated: CASRPLRGETQYF.

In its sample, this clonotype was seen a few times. This CDR3 is CSARKTGTGASSAAEAFF. CDR3 DNA sequence: TGCAGTGCTAGAAAGACCGGGACAGGGGCTTCTTCAGCCGCTGAAGCTTTCTTT. The gene calls are TRBV20-1 and TRBJ1-1; 10 bases agree with TRBD1. The CDR3 extends over 18 amino acids. The trim removed 2 bases at V and 6 bases at J, leaving 18 bases unmatched. From germline, CDR1 is DFQATT and CDR2 SNEGSKA (reference sequence).

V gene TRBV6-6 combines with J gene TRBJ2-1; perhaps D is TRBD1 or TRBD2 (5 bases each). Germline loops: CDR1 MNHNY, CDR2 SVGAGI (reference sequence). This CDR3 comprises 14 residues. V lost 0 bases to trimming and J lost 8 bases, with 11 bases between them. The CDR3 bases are TGTGCCAGCAGTTACTCGTTAGTGGGGGATGAGCAGTTCTTC. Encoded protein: CASSYSLVGDEQFF.

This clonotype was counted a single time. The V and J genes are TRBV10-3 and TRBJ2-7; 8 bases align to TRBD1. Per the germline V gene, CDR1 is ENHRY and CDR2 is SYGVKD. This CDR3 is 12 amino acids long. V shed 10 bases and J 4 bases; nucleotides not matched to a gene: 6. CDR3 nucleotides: TGTGCCAGTGCTCAGGGGGCTTACGAGCAGTACTTC. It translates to CASAQGAYEQYF.

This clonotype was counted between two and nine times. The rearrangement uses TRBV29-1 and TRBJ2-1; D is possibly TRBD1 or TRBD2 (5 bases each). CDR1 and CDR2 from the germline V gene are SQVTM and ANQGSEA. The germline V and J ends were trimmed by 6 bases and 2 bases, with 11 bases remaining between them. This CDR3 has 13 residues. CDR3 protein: CSVAGTAYNEQFF. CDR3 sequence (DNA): TGCAGCGTAGCCGGGACGGCCTACAATGAGCAGTTCTTC.

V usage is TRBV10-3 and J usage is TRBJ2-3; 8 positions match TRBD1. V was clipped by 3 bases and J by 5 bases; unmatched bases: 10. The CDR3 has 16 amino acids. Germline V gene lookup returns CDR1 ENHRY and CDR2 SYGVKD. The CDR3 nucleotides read TGTGCCATCAGTGACCTAACAGGGGGACAAGGAGATACGCAGTATTTT. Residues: CAISDLTGGQGDTQYF.